A selection of T cell receptor beta chains follows, all from one sample in a study of blood T cell repertoires in COVID-19. TCRdb's table, derived via immunoSEQ multiplex PCR, lists solely in-frame clones and lacks some. The sample shows about 190,000 clones, under 80% of them seen only once. The sample consisted of PBMCs or T cells enriched from blood (not recorded which). The source of these receptors is a woman aged 45-65 years with acute COVID-19. Each CDR3 is given without its conserved first and last residue. The D gene is left open where the match is weak.

j_gene | v_gene | d_gene | CDR3aa
TRBJ1-5 | TRBV24-1 | - | ATSDPDQPQH
TRBJ1-1 | TRBV24-1 | - | ATSESGTMNTEAF
TRBJ1-6 | TRBV5-1 | - | ASSVRSSYNSPLH
TRBJ1-5 | TRBV2 | - | ASSSEGFQPQH
TRBJ1-5 | TRBV3-1/TRBV3-2 | - | ASSQEAGLGDQPQH
TRBJ2-3 | TRBV2 | TRBD2 | ASKAGGNRTDTQY
TRBJ2-3 | TRBV5-1 | - | ASSLVVADPPQY
TRBJ1-5 | TRBV6-5 | - | ASAREGNQPQH
TRBJ2-1 | TRBV29-1 | - | SVEGPVSSYNEQF
TRBJ1-6 | TRBV2 | - | ASRERIWDSPLH
TRBJ2-5 | TRBV7-3 | - | ASSLDPPGLTSETQY
TRBJ1-2 | TRBV6-6 | TRBD1 | ASSSPDRGLGYT
TRBJ1-3 | TRBV5-6 | TRBD1 | ASSPQGISGNTIY
TRBJ1-5 | TRBV19 | TRBD1 | ASSIGDRSNQPQH
TRBJ2-1 | TRBV6-2/TRBV6-3 | - | ASSPPPSYDDNEQF
TRBJ1-2 | TRBV6-5 | TRBD1 | ASSYGGRGFSGYT
TRBJ1-2 | TRBV7-2 | - | ASSLTAGGIGYT
TRBJ1-1 | TRBV2 | - | ASSESWAGTEAF
TRBJ2-2 | TRBV2 | TRBD2 | ASRGTSGGAGELF
TRBJ2-1 | TRBV24-1 | - | ATSVGQYNEQF
TRBJ2-2 | TRBV7-3 | - | ASSSRVGGNTGELF
TRBJ1-2 | TRBV6-6 | - | ASSYSWGPNYGYT
TRBJ2-3 | TRBV19 | TRBD1 | ASSLGQGATDTQY
TRBJ2-2 | TRBV3-1/TRBV3-2 | - | ASSLAGGTGELF
TRBJ1-1 | TRBV9 | - | ASSGGSWNTEAF
TRBJ1-5 | TRBV28 | - | ASSPPGISNQPQH
TRBJ1-5 | TRBV27 | TRBD1 | ASSTGQELPQH
TRBJ1-6 | TRBV27 | - | ASSLSTEFYNSPLH
TRBJ2-1 | TRBV18 | TRBD1 | ASSPPLGGIYNEQF